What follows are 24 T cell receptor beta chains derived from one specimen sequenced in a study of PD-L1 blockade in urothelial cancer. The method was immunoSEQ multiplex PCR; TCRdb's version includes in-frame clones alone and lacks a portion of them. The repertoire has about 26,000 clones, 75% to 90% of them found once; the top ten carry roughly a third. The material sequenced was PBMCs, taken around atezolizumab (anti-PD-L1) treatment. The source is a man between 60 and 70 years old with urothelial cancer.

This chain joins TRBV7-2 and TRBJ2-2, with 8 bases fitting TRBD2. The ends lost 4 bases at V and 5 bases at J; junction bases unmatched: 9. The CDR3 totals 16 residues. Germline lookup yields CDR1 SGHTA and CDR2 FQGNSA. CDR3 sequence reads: CASSSPGTSKTGELFF. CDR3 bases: TGTGCCAGCAGCTCCCCCGGGACTAGTAAGACCGGGGAGCTGTTTTTT. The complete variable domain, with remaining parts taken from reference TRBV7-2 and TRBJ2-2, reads GAGVSQSPSNKVTEKGKDVELRCDPISGHTALYWYRQSLGQGLEFLIYFQGNSAPDKSGLPSDRFSAERTGGSVSTLTIQRTQQEDSAVYLCASSSPGTSKTGELFFGEGSRLTVL.

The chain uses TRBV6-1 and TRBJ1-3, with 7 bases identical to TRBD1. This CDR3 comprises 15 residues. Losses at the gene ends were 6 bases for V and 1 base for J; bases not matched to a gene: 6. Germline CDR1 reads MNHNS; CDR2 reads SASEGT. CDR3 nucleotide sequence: TGTGCCAGCAGCCAGGGGGTGTCTTCTGGAAACACCATATATTTT. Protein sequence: CASSQGVSSGNTIYF.

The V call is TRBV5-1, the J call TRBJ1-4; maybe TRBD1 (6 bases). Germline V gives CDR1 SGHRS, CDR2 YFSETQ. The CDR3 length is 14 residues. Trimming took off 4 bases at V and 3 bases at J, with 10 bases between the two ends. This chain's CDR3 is CASSQQGSNEKLFF. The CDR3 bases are TGCGCCAGCAGCCAACAGGGATCTAATGAAAAACTGTTTTTT.

The CDR3 spells CASSRDTTDTQYF. CDR3 nucleotides: TGTGCCAGCAGCCGAGACACAACAGATACGCAGTATTTT. The V call is TRBV11-3, the J call TRBJ2-3, with no clear D. The V gene's germline CDR1 is SGHNT and CDR2 YENEEA. Trimming cost V 5 bases and J 3 bases, with 9 bases left between them. This CDR3 contains 13 residues.

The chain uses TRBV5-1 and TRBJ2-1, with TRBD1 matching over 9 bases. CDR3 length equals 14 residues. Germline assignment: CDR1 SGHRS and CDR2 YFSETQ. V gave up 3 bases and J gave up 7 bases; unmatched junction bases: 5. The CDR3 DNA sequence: TGCGCCAGCAGCTCGCCAGACAGGGGGAATGAGCAGTTCTTC. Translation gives CASSSPDRGNEQFF.

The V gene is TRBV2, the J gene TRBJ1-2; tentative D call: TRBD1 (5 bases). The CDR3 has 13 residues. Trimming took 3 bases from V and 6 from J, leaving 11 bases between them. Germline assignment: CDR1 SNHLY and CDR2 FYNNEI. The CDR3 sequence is CASSDRAVDGYTF. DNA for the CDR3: TGTGCCAGCAGTGACAGGGCAGTGGATGGCTACACCTTC.

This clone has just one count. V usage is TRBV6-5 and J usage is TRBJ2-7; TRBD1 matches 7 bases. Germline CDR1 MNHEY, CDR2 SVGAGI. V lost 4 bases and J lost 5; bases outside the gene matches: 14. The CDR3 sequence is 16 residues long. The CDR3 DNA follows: TGTGCCAGCAGTTTCTCTCTTCGTGACAGGGTCCACGAGCAGTACTTC. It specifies CASSFSLRDRVHEQYF.

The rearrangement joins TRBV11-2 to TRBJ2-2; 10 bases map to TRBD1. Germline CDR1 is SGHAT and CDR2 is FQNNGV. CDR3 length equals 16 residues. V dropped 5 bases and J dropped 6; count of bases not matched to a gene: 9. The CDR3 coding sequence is TGTGCCAGCAGCGCAGGGTGGGACAGGGGCCCCGGGGAGCTGTTTTTT. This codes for CASSAGWDRGPGELFF.

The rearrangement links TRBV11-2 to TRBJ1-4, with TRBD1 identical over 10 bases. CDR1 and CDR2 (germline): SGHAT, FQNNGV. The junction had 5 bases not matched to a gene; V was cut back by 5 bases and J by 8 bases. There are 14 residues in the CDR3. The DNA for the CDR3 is TGTGCCAGCAGCCTCGGACAGGGGGAGGAAAAACTGTTTTTT. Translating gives CASSLGQGEEKLFF.

Here the CDR3 DNA reads TGCGCCAGCGGCGCCCTAGCCAATGAGCAGTTCTTC. This translates into CASGALANEQFF. The chain links TRBV4-1 to TRBJ2-1; tentative D call: TRBD2 (5 bases). V was trimmed by 8 bases and J by 6 bases, leaving 11 bases between them. The CDR3 is 12 amino acids. Per the germline V gene, CDR1 is MGHRA and CDR2 is YSYEKL.

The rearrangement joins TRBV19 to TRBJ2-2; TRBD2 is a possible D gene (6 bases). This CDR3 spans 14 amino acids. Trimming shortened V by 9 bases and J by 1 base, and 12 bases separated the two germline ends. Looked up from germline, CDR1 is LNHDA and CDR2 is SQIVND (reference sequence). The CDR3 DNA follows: TGTGCCAGCTGTCTGCGGGAGAACACCGGGGAGCTGTTTTTT. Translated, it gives CASCLRENTGELFF.

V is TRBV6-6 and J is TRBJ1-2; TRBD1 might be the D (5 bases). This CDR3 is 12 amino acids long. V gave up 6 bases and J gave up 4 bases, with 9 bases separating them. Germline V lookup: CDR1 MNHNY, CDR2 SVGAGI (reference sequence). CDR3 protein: CASRQEVYGYTF. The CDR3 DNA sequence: TGTGCCAGCAGACAGGAAGTCTATGGCTACACCTTC.

For the CDR3, the DNA is TGTGCCAGCAGGCCAGGAGGCACCGGCAATGAGCAGTTCTTC. Protein sequence: CASRPGGTGNEQFF. The chain is built from TRBV5-4 and TRBJ2-1, with D maybe TRBD2 (5 bases). V shed 5 bases and J shed 6 bases, with 15 bases lying between them. This CDR3 spans 14 amino acids. Per germline, CDR1 SGHNT and CDR2 YYREEE (reference sequence).

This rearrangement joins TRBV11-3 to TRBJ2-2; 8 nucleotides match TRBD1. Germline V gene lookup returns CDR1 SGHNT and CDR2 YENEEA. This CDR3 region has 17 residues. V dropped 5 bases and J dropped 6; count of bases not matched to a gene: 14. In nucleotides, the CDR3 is TGTGCCAGCAGCGCGAGACAGGGGTCGGGAAAGGCCGGGGAGCTGTTTTTT. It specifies CASSARQGSGKAGELFF.

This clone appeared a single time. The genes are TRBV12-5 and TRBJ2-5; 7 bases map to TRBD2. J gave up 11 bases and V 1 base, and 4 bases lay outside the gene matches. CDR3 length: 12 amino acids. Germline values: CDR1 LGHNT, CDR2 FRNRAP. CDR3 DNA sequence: TGTGCTAGTGGTTTGGGGGAGGGGTTACAGTACTTC. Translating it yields CASGLGEGLQYF.

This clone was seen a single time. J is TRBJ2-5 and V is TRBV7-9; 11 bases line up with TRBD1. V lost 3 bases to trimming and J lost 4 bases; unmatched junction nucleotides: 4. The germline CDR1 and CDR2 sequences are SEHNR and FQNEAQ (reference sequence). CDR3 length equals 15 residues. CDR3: CASSFPGTGGETQYF. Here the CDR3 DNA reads TGTGCCAGCAGCTTTCCCGGGACAGGGGGAGAGACCCAGTACTTC.

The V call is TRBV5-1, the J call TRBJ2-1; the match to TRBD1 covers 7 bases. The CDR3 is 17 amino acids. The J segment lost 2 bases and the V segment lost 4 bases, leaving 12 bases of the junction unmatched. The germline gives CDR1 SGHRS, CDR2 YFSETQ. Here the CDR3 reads CASSRWDRRETYNEQFF. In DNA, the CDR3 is TGCGCCAGCAGCCGCTGGGACAGACGAGAAACCTACAATGAGCAGTTCTTC.

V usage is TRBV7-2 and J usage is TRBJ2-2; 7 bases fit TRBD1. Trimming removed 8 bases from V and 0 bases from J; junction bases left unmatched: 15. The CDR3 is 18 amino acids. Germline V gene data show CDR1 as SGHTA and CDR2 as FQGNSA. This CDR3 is CASSPRDSVFANTGELFF. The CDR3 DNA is TGTGCCAGCTCACCCCGGGACAGCGTGTTTGCGAACACCGGGGAGCTGTTTTTT.

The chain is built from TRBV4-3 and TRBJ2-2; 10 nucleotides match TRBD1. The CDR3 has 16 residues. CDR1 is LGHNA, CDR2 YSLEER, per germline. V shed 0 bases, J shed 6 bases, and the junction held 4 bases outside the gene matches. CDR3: CASSQDTTGGSGELFF. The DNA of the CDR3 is TGCGCCAGCAGCCAAGACACGACAGGGGGCTCCGGGGAGCTGTTTTTT.

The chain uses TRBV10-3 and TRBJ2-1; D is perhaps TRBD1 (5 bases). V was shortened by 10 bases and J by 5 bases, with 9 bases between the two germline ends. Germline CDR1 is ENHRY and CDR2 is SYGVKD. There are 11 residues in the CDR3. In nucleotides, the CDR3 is TGTGCCAGTCAGGGTAACAATGAGCAGTTCTTC. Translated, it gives CASQGNNEQFF.

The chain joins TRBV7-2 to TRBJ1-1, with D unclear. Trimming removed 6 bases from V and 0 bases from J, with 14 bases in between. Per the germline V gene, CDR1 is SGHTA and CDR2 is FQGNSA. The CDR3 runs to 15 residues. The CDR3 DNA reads TGTGCCAGCAGGAACCTGCGGGCCTTGAACACTGAAGCTTTCTTT. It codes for CASRNLRALNTEAFF. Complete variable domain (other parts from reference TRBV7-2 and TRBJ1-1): GAGVSQSPSNKVTEKGKDVELRCDPISGHTALYWYRQSLGQGLEFLIYFQGNSAPDKSGLPSDRFSAERTGGSVSTLTIQRTQQEDSAVYLCASRNLRALNTEAFFGQGTRLTVV.

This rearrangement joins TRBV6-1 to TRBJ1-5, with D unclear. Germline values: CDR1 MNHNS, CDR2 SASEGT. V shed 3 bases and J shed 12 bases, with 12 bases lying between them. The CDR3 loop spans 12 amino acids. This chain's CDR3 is CASSESELVQHF. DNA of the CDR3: TGTGCCAGCAGTGAGTCTGAGTTGGTCCAGCATTTT.

CDR3 protein: CASSFTGGNGYTF. CDR3 nucleotide sequence: TGTGCCAGCAGCTTTACAGGGGGCAATGGCTACACCTTC. The chain joins TRBV7-3 to TRBJ1-2, with 9 bases aligning to TRBD1. J was trimmed by 6 bases and V by 3 bases; bases with no gene match: 2. Germline V gives CDR1 SGHTA, CDR2 FQGTGA. This CDR3 comprises 13 residues.

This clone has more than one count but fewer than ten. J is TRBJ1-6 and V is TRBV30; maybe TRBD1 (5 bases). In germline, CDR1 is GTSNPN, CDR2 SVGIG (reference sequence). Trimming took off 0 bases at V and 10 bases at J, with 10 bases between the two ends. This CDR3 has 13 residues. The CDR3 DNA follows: TGTGCCTGGAGTGTTGGAGGGGAATCACCCCTCCACTTT. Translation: CAWSVGGESPLHF.